The 3 T cell receptor beta chains below all came from one sample that was sequenced in a study of blood T cell repertoires in COVID-19. Clones were sequenced by immunoSEQ multiplex PCR, and TCRdb holds only the in-frame ones, with some missing. The sample yields 100,000 or so clones, around 74% seen once. The sample consisted of peripheral blood. These TCRs come from a woman aged 70-85 years with acute or convalescent COVID-19.

The CDR3 sequence: CSATEGDWGETQYF. Written as DNA, the CDR3 is TGCAGCGCTACCGAGGGAGATTGGGGAGAGACCCAGTACTTC. This chain connects TRBV29-1 to TRBJ2-5; D may be TRBD2 (5 bases). Trimming shortened V by 7 bases and J by 4 bases, and 19 bases separated the two germline ends. The germline gives CDR1 SQVTM, CDR2 ANQGSEA. The CDR3 length is 14 residues.

This chain uses TRBV5-1 with TRBJ2-3; D is uncertain. This CDR3 has 13 residues. Germline-derived CDR1 and CDR2 are SGHRS and YFSETQ. Between the trimmed V and J ends, which lost 9 bases and 0 bases, there was a span of 11 bases. This CDR3 reads CATGEGSTDTQYF. The CDR3 DNA follows: TGCGCCACGGGTGAAGGTAGCACAGATACGCAGTATTTT.

The J gene is TRBJ2-3, the V gene TRBV6-1, with 12 nucleotides matching TRBD2. The CDR3 extends over 17 amino acids. CDR1 and CDR2 (germline): MNHNS, SASEGT. J was trimmed by 7 bases and V by 3 bases; bases with no gene match: 11. The CDR3 DNA is TGTGCCAGCAGTGACTGGGCTAGCGGGGGGGCGGCAAATACGCAGTATTTT. Translated: CASSDWASGGAANTQYF.